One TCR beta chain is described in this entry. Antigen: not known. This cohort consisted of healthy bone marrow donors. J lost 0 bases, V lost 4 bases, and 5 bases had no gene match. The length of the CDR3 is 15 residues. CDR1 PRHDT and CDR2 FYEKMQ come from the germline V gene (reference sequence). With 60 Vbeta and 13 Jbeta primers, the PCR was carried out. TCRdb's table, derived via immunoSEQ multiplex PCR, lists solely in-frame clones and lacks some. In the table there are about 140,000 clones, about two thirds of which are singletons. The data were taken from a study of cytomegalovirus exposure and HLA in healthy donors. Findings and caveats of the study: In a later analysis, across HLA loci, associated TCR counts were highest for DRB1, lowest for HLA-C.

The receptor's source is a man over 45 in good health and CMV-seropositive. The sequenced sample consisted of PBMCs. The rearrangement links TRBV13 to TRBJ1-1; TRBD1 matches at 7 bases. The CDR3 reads CASSYGQAMNTEAFF. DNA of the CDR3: TGTGCCAGCAGCTACGGACAGGCCATGAACACTGAAGCTTTCTTT.